This is a list of T cell receptor beta chains from one sample in a study of T cells after somatic rescue of genetic block. TCRdb's copy holds only in-frame clones and misses some; the assay was immunoSEQ multiplex PCR. The table lists 55,000 or so clones, approximately 96% of them singletons, with approximately 0.073% in the top ten. Sequencing was performed on peripheral blood mononuclear cells (PBMCs). These TCRs come from a child less than two years old. CDR3s include the opening cysteine and the closing phenylalanine or tryptophan. Each record gives: D gene, clone size, J gene, V gene, CDR3 DNA, CDR3 protein. D genes are given only for firm matches. Not every row has a clone size; where given, it reads once, few, many or a size class.

.,.,TRBJ1-1,TRBV21-1,TGTGCCAGCAGCAAAGGGGGGCTGAACACTGAAGCTTTCTTT,CASSKGGLNTEAFF
.,.,TRBJ2-7,TRBV5-4,TGTGCCAGCAGCCAAGGAGAGAGTTACGAGCAGTACTTC,CASSQGESYEQYF
.,.,TRBJ2-7,TRBV14,TGTGCCAGCAGCCAAGTCTACGAGCAGTACTTC,CASSQVYEQYF
.,.,TRBJ2-3,TRBV21-1,TGTGCCAGCAGCAAGAAAGGGGCGCTAAGAGATACGCAGTATTTT,CASSKKGALRDTQYF
.,.,TRBJ1-1,TRBV4-1,TGCGCCAGCAGCCAAGATCCCGCCCACACTGAAGCTTTCTTT,CASSQDPAHTEAFF
TRBD2,.,TRBJ2-3,TRBV4-3,TGCGCCAGCAGCCAAGATGCGGTAGCGGGAGATACGCAGTATTTT,CASSQDAVAGDTQYF
.,.,TRBJ2-1,TRBV5-6,TGTGCCAGCAGCTTGGCTTTGCGGGATACGGATGAGCAGTTCTTC,CASSLALRDTDEQFF
TRBD1,.,TRBJ2-7,TRBV5-4,TGTGCCAGCAGGTTGAACCCGCGGGACAGGGGACTTGGCGAGCAGTACTTC,CASRLNPRDRGLGEQYF
.,.,TRBJ2-7,TRBV5-3,TGTGCCAGCAGCCGGTTATCGGTGCTCTCCTACGAGCAGTACTTC,CASSRLSVLSYEQYF
.,few,TRBJ1-4,TRBV7-9,TGTGCCAGCAGCTTCAGGGATGAAAAACTGTTTTTT,CASSFRDEKLFF
TRBD2,.,TRBJ2-7,TRBV27,TGTGCCAGCAGTTCCCCGGGACTAGCGGGAGTAAACGAGCAGTACTTC,CASSSPGLAGVNEQYF